The sequence of this TCR beta chain was determined in a study of human T cells and chemical hapten exposure. TCRdb re-called the RACE reads with MiXCR, one entry per CDR3 protein. The sample shows 150,000 to 200,000 distinct CDR3 sequences, approximately 15% of them seen only once. Germline assignment: CDR1 WSHSY and CDR2 SAAADI. V was cut by 7 bases and J by 2 bases, with 12 bases left in between. CDR3 size: 14 residues. Time point here: patch test 1, 2 weeks after DPC sensitization. Treatment reported: therapeutic diphenylcyclopropenone sensitization with weekly scalp DPC. This receptor was obtained from a woman aged 30 to 39 with alopecia areata. Some clones in this sample may be carry-over from other donors' samples. The gene calls are TRBV10-2 and TRBJ2-1; a weak D match, TRBD1 (6 bases). The material sequenced was whole blood, taken in connection with sensitization to the hapten diphenylcyclopropenone (DPC). This CDR3 reads CASTPGQAYNEQFF. For the CDR3, the DNA is TGCGCCAGCACACCGGGACAAGCCTACAATGAGCAGTTCTTC.